This T cell receptor (beta chain) was identified during a study of T cells in tumors after PD-1 blockade (dated by TCRdb to between 2018 and 2020). For the wider study: Patients with prior checkpoint blockade, systemic immunosuppressant use, or recent radiotherapy or other anti-cancer therapy within 4 weeks were excluded. Pembrolizumab 200 mg every 3 weeks or cemiplimab 350 mg every 2 weeks was administered to patients. Some patients also continued taking vismodegib 150 mg daily during anti-PD-1 treatment. On average, peripheral blood samples yielded some 37,000 unique clonotypes and roughly 100,000 TCR templates (range about 24,000-290,000). Paired single-cell RNA and TCR sequencing was performed on site-matched tumors from BCC or SCC patients before and after anti-PD-1 therapy. Bulk TCR sequencing was performed on roughly ten peripheral blood samples from roughly five patients to compare blood and tumor clonotypes. RECIST version 1.1 was the standard used to evaluate clinical response.

CDR1 and CDR2 (MNHEY, SVGAGI) derive from the germline V gene. The CDR3 sequence holds 13 residues, the cysteine and phenylalanine included. Here the CDR3 DNA is all that survives: 39 bases in frame from base 1. A distance of 11 bases separates the germline ends of V and J, which lose 6 bases and 4 bases respectively. Deep TCRbeta sequencing was performed with the immunoSEQ platform. The authors' analysis ran thus. For further analysis, only productive rearrangements were exported from the immunoSEQ Analyzer. T cell phenotypes were assigned to bulk TCRbeta clonotypes by matching the clonotypes to single-cell RNA+TCR-seq clones that had the same TCRbeta sequence. Using bulk TCR sequencing data, clone enrichment in tumor was calculated by dividing a clone's tumor frequency by the same clone's PBMC frequency. GLIPH was used to group TCRs into specificity groups, clusters of distinct TCRs likely recognizing common antigens via shared CDR3 motifs. What TCRdb holds here is the immuneACCESS table cut down to in-frame rearrangements. Part of the clones is not present; checked against another copy, under half of the missing clones reflect an unresolved V gene, and the others are unexplained. V, J and clone size were drawn from that table, and D and trimming were deduced from the DNA. This sample lists about 33,000 clones; around 80% were detected once. The ten largest make up about 36% of the sample.

As to this clone: Its target antigen remains unknown. No base quality values were provided; no much bigger clone lies one nucleotide off.

Results and caveats for the whole study, not just this receptor: Approximately 41% of TCR clonotypes from the tumor were detected in blood, and certain novel exhausted tumor clones were present in blood collected before treatment, which suggests recruitment from the periphery. The source of novel T cell clones was not identified and could include lymphoid organs or rare unexpanded clones within the tumor or its periphery.

Sample time point, as interpreted from the label and publication: before anti-PD-1 therapy. Genomic DNA extracted from tumor biopsies or peripheral blood was used for bulk TCRbeta sequencing, with input ranging from about 616 ng to 6,500 ng. Histologically proven advanced or metastatic basal or squamous cell carcinoma was present in all patients, all of whom were poor candidates for surgical resection. Of the ten to twelve patients in the basal cell carcinoma cohort, about 8 underwent bulk tumor TCR sequencing. Material: PBMCs, obtained before anti-PD-1 treatment. The rearrangement combines TRBV6-5 with TRBJ2-3; no D gene call is confident. This TCR was recovered from a human donor with basal cell carcinoma. The nucleotide sequence is given as TGTGCCAGCAGGACACCCCCGGCAGATACGCAGTATTTT. Its amino acids are CASRTPPADTQYF.